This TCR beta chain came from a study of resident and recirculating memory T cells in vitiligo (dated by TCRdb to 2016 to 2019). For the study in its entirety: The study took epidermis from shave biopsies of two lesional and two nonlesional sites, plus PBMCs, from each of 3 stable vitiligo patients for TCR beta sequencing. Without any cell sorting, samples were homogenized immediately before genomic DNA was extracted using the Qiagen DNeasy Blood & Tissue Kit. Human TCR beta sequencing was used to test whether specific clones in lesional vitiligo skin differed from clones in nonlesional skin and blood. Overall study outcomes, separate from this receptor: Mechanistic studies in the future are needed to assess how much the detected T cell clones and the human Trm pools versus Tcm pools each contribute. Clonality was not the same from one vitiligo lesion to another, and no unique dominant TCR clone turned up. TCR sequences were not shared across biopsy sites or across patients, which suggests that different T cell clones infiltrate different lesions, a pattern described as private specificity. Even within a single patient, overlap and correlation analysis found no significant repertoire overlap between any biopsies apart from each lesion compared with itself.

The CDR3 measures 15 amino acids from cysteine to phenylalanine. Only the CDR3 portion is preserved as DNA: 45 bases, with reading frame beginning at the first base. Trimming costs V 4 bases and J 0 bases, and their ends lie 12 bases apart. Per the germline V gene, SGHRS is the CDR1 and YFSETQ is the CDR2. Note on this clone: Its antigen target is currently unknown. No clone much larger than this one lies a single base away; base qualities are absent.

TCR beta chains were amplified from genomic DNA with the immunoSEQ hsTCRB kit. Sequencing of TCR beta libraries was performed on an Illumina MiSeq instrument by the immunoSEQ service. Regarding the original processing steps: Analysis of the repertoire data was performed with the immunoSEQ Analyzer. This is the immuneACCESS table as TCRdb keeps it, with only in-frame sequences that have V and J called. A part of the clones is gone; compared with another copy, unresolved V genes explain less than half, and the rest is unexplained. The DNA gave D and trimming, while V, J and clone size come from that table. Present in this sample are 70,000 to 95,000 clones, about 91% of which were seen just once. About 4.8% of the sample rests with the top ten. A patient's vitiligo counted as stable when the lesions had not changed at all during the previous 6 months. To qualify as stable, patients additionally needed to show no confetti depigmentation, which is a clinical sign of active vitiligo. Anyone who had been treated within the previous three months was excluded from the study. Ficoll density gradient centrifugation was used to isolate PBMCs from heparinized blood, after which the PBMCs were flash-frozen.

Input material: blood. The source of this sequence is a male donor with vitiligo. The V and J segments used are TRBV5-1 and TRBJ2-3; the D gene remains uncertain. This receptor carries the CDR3 CASSLKFTSTDTQYF. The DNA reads TGCGCCAGCAGCCTAAAGTTTACCAGCACAGATACGCAGTATTTT.